This T cell receptor beta chain was recovered during a study of T cell repertoires in ileal Crohn's disease. Concerning this clone itself: What it recognizes is unknown.

Here immunoSEQ multiplex PCR was the method, and the copy in TCRdb shows in-frame clones only, minus some. The table records over 8,000 clones, approximately 80% of them present only once. Germline loops: CDR1 SGHVS, CDR2 FQNEAQ. This CDR3 has 17 amino acids. V shed 5 bases and J 10 bases; nucleotides not matched to a gene: 11. Findings and caveats of the study: Endoscopic recurrence occurred in every patient whose clonality exceeded 26.8%.

The chain carries TRBV7-8 and TRBJ2-1; the match to TRBD2 covers 16 bases. Sample: ileal tissue. This clonotype originated in an adult with Crohn's disease. CDR3 protein: CASSQGLAGGLGSEQFF. DNA for the CDR3: TGTGCCAGCAGCCAGGGACTAGCGGGAGGGCTTGGGTCCGAGCAGTTCTTC.